Shown below are 18 T cell receptor beta chains from a single sample sequenced in a study of cytomegalovirus exposure and HLA in healthy donors. PCR involved 60 Vbeta and 13 Jbeta primers. Sequencing used immunoSEQ multiplex PCR; TCRdb keeps in-frame clones, though not all of them. The sample contains about 220,000 clones, under 80% of which appear only once. Sequenced sample: PBMCs. Source of these receptors: a woman aged 30 to 39 in good health and CMV-seronegative.

The V call is TRBV10-3, the J call TRBJ2-1, with 8 bases aligning to TRBD2. The CDR3 is 13 residues long. Germline CDR1 and CDR2: ENHRY and SYGVKD. V gave up 6 bases and J gave up 8 bases; unmatched junction bases: 6. CDR3 amino acids: CAIRSGSGDEQFF. The CDR3 coding sequence is TGTGCCATCAGGAGCGGGAGTGGGGATGAGCAGTTCTTC.

CDR3 region: CSGSGTGPEQYF. The CDR3 bases are TGCAGCGGTTCTGGGACAGGGCCCGAGCAGTACTTC. The genes are TRBV29-1 and TRBJ2-7; 9 nucleotides line up with TRBD1. The CDR3 has 12 residues. The trim removed 7 bases at V and 6 bases at J, leaving 7 bases unmatched. Germline-derived CDR1 and CDR2 are SQVTM and ANQGSEA.

This chain uses TRBV30 with TRBJ1-1; D ambiguous. Germline V gene data show CDR1 as GTSNPN and CDR2 as SVGIG (reference sequence). The CDR3 is 13 amino acids. Between the trimmed V and J ends, which lost 7 bases and 1 base, there was a span of 13 bases. The CDR3 bases are TGTGCCTTTCTTTTCGGGTCGAACACTGAAGCTTTCTTT. Protein sequence: CAFLFGSNTEAFF.

This clone was detected a few times. The chain employs TRBV7-2 and TRBJ2-7, with 7 bases fitting TRBD2. Germline loops: CDR1 SGHTA, CDR2 FQGNSA. V lost 5 bases and J lost 3; bases outside the gene matches: 4. CDR3 size: 13 residues. The CDR3 region has the DNA TGTGCCAGCAGCCCCGGCGGGGGCTACGAGCAGTACTTC. This sequence encodes CASSPGGGYEQYF.

This rearrangement joins TRBV4-1 to TRBJ2-5, with 7 bases matching TRBD1. The end of the DNA aligns better with TRBJ2-7, so the J call may be wrong. Looked up from germline, CDR1 is MGHRA and CDR2 is YSYEKL. This CDR3 has 14 amino acids. The DNA for the CDR3 is TGCGCCAGCAGCCCCGGACAGGAAATTTACGAGCAGTACTTC. This codes for CASSPGQEIYEQYF.

This clone was picked up one time. This chain joins TRBV2 and TRBJ1-5; D uncertain. The V gene lost 3 bases and the J gene lost 15 bases, with 12 bases spanning the gap. Per germline, CDR1 SNHLY and CDR2 FYNNEI. The CDR3 extends over 11 amino acids. In nucleotides, the CDR3 is TGTGCCAGCAGTGAGGAGGGTACATGGCATTTT. Residues: CASSEEGTWHF.

The chain joins TRBV9 to TRBJ2-5; D may be TRBD1 (6 bases). The germline V and J ends were trimmed by 0 bases and 4 bases, with 13 bases remaining between them. This CDR3 comprises 15 residues. CDR1 and CDR2 from the germline V gene are SGDLS and YYNGEE. DNA of the CDR3: TGTGCCAGCAGCGTAGAACCAGGGGCGGCAGAGACCCAGTACTTC. This encodes CASSVEPGAAETQYF.

V is TRBV6-1 and J is TRBJ2-1; TRBD2 matches at 8 bases. The CDR3 spans 14 residues. The germline V gene encodes CDR1 MNHNS and CDR2 SASEGT. The trim removed 8 bases at V and 2 bases at J, leaving 5 bases unmatched. CDR3 region: CASAGGRPYNEQFF. The CDR3 nucleotides are TGTGCCAGCGCGGGCGGGAGGCCCTACAATGAGCAGTTCTTC.

The rearrangement uses TRBV19 and TRBJ1-5; 7 bases line up with TRBD1. The germline CDR1 and CDR2 sequences are LNHDA and SQIVND (reference sequence). This CDR3 is built from 12 residues. Unmatched junction bases numbered 6, after V lost 8 bases and J lost 8 bases. The CDR3 loop is CASRDSLEPQHF. CDR3 bases: TGTGCCAGTCGGGACAGTTTAGAGCCCCAGCATTTT. Filled out from reference TRBV19 and TRBJ1-5, the complete variable domain reads DGGITQSPKYLFRKEGQNVTLSCEQNLNHDAMYWYRQDPGQGLRLIYYSQIVNDFQKGDIAEGYSVSREKKESFPLTVTSAQKNPTAFYLCASRDSLEPQHFGDGTRLSIL.

J is TRBJ2-3 and V is TRBV7-6, with D possibly matching TRBD1 (6 bases). There are 15 residues in the CDR3. V shed 3 bases and J shed 5 bases, with 15 bases lying between them. CDR1 SGHVS and CDR2 FNYEAQ come from the germline V gene. In nucleotides, the CDR3 is TGTGCCAGCAGCTTCCGACAGGATAAGGAAGATACGCAGTATTTT. Its protein is CASSFRQDKEDTQYF.

This clone showed up just a few times. V and J are TRBV5-1 and TRBJ1-2, with D perhaps TRBD1 (6 bases). Looked up from germline, CDR1 is SGHRS and CDR2 is YFSETQ. The CDR3 has 13 residues. The germline V and J ends were trimmed by 2 bases and 6 bases, with 11 bases remaining between them. The CDR3 protein is CASSLGGGNGYTF. In DNA form, the CDR3 reads TGCGCCAGCAGCTTAGGGGGGGGCAATGGCTACACCTTC.

This sequence joins TRBV27 and TRBJ2-5; maybe TRBD1 (5 bases). V was shortened by 0 bases and J by 4 bases, with 9 bases between the two germline ends. Germline loops: CDR1 MNHEY, CDR2 SMNVEV (reference sequence). The CDR3 is 14 amino acids. CDR3 region: CASSLSGPGETQYF. CDR3 DNA sequence: TGTGCCAGCAGTTTATCGGGGCCGGGAGAGACCCAGTACTTC.

The V and J genes are TRBV7-3 and TRBJ2-2; no definite D call. Germline CDR1 and CDR2: SGHTA and FQGTGA. This CDR3 contains 13 residues. V was trimmed by 4 bases and J by 4 bases, leaving 7 bases between them. The DNA for the CDR3 is TGTGCCAGCAGCTCATTTAGCACCGGGGAGCTGTTTTTT. It yields the protein CASSSFSTGELFF.

The rearrangement uses TRBV30 and TRBJ2-1; D is ambiguous. V gave up 0 bases and J gave up 7 bases, with 10 bases separating them. The CDR3 runs to 13 residues. Germline V lookup: CDR1 GTSNPN, CDR2 SVGIG (reference sequence). The CDR3 spells CAWSVHPFNEQFF. DNA for the CDR3: TGTGCCTGGAGTGTACACCCGTTTAATGAGCAGTTCTTC.

The CDR3 region has the DNA TGCAGTGCCACGGGAGTTGGTGGCTACACCTTC. It codes for CSATGVGGYTF. The rearrangement uses TRBV20-1 and TRBJ1-2; no clear D. The CDR3 consists of 11 residues. Germline assignment: CDR1 DFQATT and CDR2 SNEGSKA (reference sequence). V shed 6 bases and J shed 7 bases, with 12 bases lying between them.

In DNA form, the CDR3 reads TGTGCCAGTAGTACCCGGACAGGGGCCACCTATGGCTACACCTTC. It specifies CASSTRTGATYGYTF. The rearrangement links TRBV19 to TRBJ1-2; 9 nucleotides line up with TRBD1. This CDR3 spans 15 amino acids. V lost 4 bases, J lost 4 bases, and 7 bases stayed unmatched. The germline CDR1 and CDR2 sequences are LNHDA and SQIVND (reference sequence).

The CDR3 spells CASSIRDNSPLHF. DNA for the CDR3: TGTGCCAGTAGTATCCGGGATAATTCACCCCTCCACTTT. This chain connects TRBV19 to TRBJ1-6, with D hard to call. In germline, CDR1 is LNHDA, CDR2 SQIVND (reference sequence). V lost 3 bases, J lost 5 bases, and 5 bases lay in between. This CDR3 has 13 residues.

This rearrangement joins TRBV5-6 to TRBJ1-5; D gene ambiguous. The CDR3 has 14 amino acids. Trimming shortened V by 2 bases and J by 10 bases, and 16 bases separated the two germline ends. The V gene's germline CDR1 is SGHDT and CDR2 YYEEEE. The DNA for the CDR3 is TGTGCCAGCAGCTTATGGTTGGTGGACTCCCCCCAGCATTTT. It is translated as CASSLWLVDSPQHF.